The rows below give T cell receptor beta chains drawn from one sample of a study of T cells in Graves' hyperthyroidism and ophthalmopathy. From the multiplex PCR reads, TCRdb called clonotypes with MiXCR, one entry per CDR3 protein. This table has about 360,000 distinct CDR3 sequences, less than 15% appearing once. Sequenced input: blood. The receptors come from a young woman with Graves' hyperthyroidism. CDR3s include the opening cysteine and the closing phenylalanine or tryptophan. The D gene is left open where the match is weak. Clone sizes are given selectively: once, few, many, or a class where the clone is expanded.

clone_size	j_call	v_call	d_call	cdr3_aa	cdr3_nt
.	TRBJ2-3	TRBV20-1	TRBD2	CSALKGLAGSASTDTQYF	TGCAGTGCTCTTAAGGGGCTAGCGGGGAGTGCTAGCACAGATACGCAGTATTTT
many	TRBJ2-5	TRBV2	.	CAITFEEQQETQYF	TGTGCCATCACCTTCGAGGAACAGCAAGAGACCCAGTACTTC
.	TRBJ2-2	TRBV11-1	.	CASRDSPNTGELFF	TGTGCCAGCAGAGATAGCCCGAACACCGGGGAGCTGTTTTTT
.	TRBJ1-5	TRBV10-3	.	CATGPIQNQPQHF	TGTGCCACAGGGCCAATTCAGAATCAGCCCCAGCATTTT
.	TRBJ2-4	TRBV3-1	.	CASSSGELANIQYF	TGTGCCAGCTCCTCCGGGGAATTAGCGAACATTCAGTACTTC
many	TRBJ2-1	TRBV20-1	TRBD2	CSARQGPTGLAGGSSYNEQFF	TGCAGTGCCCGCCAAGGGCCCACGGGACTAGCGGGAGGGAGCTCCTACAATGAGCAGTTCTTC
.	TRBJ2-7	TRBV29-1	.	CSVRSSSYEQYF	TGCAGCGTTAGATCTAGCTCCTACGAGCAGTACTTC
many	TRBJ2-2	TRBV7-2	.	CASSVDRASTGELFF	TGTGCCAGCAGCGTCGATAGGGCGAGCACCGGGGAGCTGTTTTTT
many	TRBJ2-7	TRBV20-1	.	CSVSGQIYEQYF	TGCAGTGTATCGGGACAAATATACGAGCAGTACTTC
few	TRBJ2-3	TRBV20-1	.	CSATGAKSTDTQYF	TGCAGTGCTACGGGGGCTAAAAGCACAGATACGCAGTATTTT
few	TRBJ2-3	TRBV5-1	.	CASSFWFRGSPEDTQYF	TGCGCCAGCAGCTTTTGGTTTCGGGGGTCTCCGGAGGATACGCAGTATTTT
.	TRBJ1-3	TRBV11-2	.	CASRPVVSGDTIYF	TGTGCCAGCAGACCAGTGGTTTCTGGAGACACCATATATTTT
.	TRBJ1-2	TRBV12-3/TRBV12-4	.	CASSLGLGGETYGYTF	TGTGCCAGCAGTTTAGGGCTCGGGGGGGAGACCTATGGCTACACCTTC
many	TRBJ2-7	TRBV5-1	TRBD2	CASSGTSGAYEQYF	TGCGCCAGCAGCGGGACTAGCGGGGCCTACGAGCAGTACTTC
.	TRBJ2-7	TRBV6-2/TRBV6-3	TRBD2	CASSRTDLAGGPIEQYF	TGTGCCAGCAGCCGCACCGATCTAGCGGGAGGGCCGATCGAGCAGTACTTC
many	TRBJ1-6	TRBV4-2	.	CASSSGMSLDSPLHF	TGTGCCAGCAGCTCTGGGATGAGCCTAGATTCACCCCTCCACTTT
once	TRBJ1-3	TRBV6-1	.	CASSPPEDHSGNTIYF	TGTGCCAGCAGTCCCCCCGAGGACCACTCTGGAAACACCATATATTTT
few	TRBJ2-3	TRBV5-5	TRBD2	CASILLYSGMGPDTQYF	TGTGCCAGCATCCTACTATATAGCGGGATGGGCCCCGATACGCAGTATTTT
many	TRBJ2-5	TRBV24-1	TRBD1	CATSDSGTGLRQETQYF	TGTGCCACCAGTGACTCCGGGACAGGGTTGCGGCAAGAGACCCAGTACTTC
few	TRBJ2-7	TRBV12-3/TRBV12-4	TRBD1	CASTISGTGSIEQYF	TGTGCCAGCACGATCTCCGGGACAGGGTCAATCGAGCAGTACTTC
many	TRBJ2-7	TRBV5-4	TRBD2	CASSLRLAGAYEQYF	TGTGCCAGCAGCTTGAGGCTAGCGGGAGCCTACGAGCAGTACTTC
.	TRBJ2-7	TRBV4-3	TRBD2	CASSQELTSGGSSYEQYF	TGCGCCAGCAGCCAAGAACTGACTAGCGGGGGTAGCTCCTACGAGCAGTACTTC
few	TRBJ2-7	TRBV14	.	CASSQMGYEQYF	TGTGCCAGCAGCCAAATGGGTTACGAGCAGTACTTC
many	TRBJ2-7	TRBV6-1	.	CASTPYEAAYEQYF	TGTGCCAGCACCCCCTATGAGGCGGCCTACGAGCAGTACTTC
many	TRBJ2-5	TRBV11-2	.	CASSLAQEAQYF	TGTGCCAGCAGCTTAGCACAGGAGGCCCAGTACTTC
many	TRBJ2-1	TRBV10-2	.	CASRSRDVGNNEQFF	TGCGCCAGCAGGAGCCGGGACGTGGGAAACAATGAGCAGTTCTTC
many	TRBJ2-5	TRBV10-3	.	CATNREGGNQETQYF	TGTGCCACCAACCGTGAGGGCGGGAACCAAGAGACCCAGTACTTC
many	TRBJ2-1	TRBV11-1	TRBD2	CASSAGLAGGPGWNEQFF	TGTGCCAGCAGCGCCGGACTAGCGGGAGGGCCCGGGTGGAATGAGCAGTTCTTC
.	TRBJ2-5	TRBV9	.	CASSVDLGQETQYF	TGTGCCAGCAGCGTAGATCTGGGGCAAGAGACCCAGTACTTC
.	TRBJ1-4	TRBV2	TRBD1	CASTRGLNEKLFF	TGTGCCAGCACCAGGGGGCTTAATGAAAAACTGTTTTTT
many	TRBJ2-1	TRBV15	TRBD2	CATSLGTSGSTEQFF	TGTGCCACCAGCCTTGGGACTAGCGGGAGTACTGAGCAGTTCTTC
.	TRBJ2-3	TRBV10-2	.	CATTWTDPLTDTQYF	TGCGCCACCACCTGGACAGATCCCCTCACAGATACGCAGTATTTT
.	TRBJ1-5	TRBV19	.	CASSIDRTKTFSNQPQHF	TGTGCCAGTAGTATAGATCGGACTAAGACGTTTAGCAATCAGCCCCAGCATTTT
many	TRBJ2-1	TRBV28	TRBD2	CASSPIGTSGSTPYNEQFF	TGTGCCAGCAGTCCCATAGGGACTAGCGGGAGTACCCCCTACAATGAGCAGTTCTTC
.	TRBJ1-1	TRBV5-4	.	CASSPALGPMNTEAFF	TGTGCCAGCAGCCCCGCACTAGGGCCCATGAACACTGAAGCTTTCTTT
many	TRBJ1-5	TRBV7-2	.	CASSLDRADNQPQHF	TGTGCCAGCAGCTTAGACAGGGCTGACAATCAGCCCCAGCATTTT
few	TRBJ2-3	TRBV6-1	.	CASSEADGGGADTQYF	TGTGCCAGCAGTGAAGCGGACGGGGGAGGTGCAGATACGCAGTATTTT
few	TRBJ2-1	TRBV10-2	.	CASSLILSSYNEQFF	TGCGCCAGCAGTTTAATCTTAAGCTCCTACAATGAGCAGTTCTTC
many	TRBJ2-1	TRBV2	TRBD2	CASVSRGLAAYNEQFF	TGTGCCAGCGTTTCTAGGGGACTAGCGGCATACAATGAGCAGTTCTTC
.	TRBJ2-2	TRBV5-6	.	CASSSEYRAITGELFF	TGTGCCAGCAGCAGCGAATACAGGGCAATCACCGGGGAGCTGTTTTTT
many	TRBJ1-1	TRBV6-1	TRBD1	CASSDRTGGMNTEAFF	TGTGCCAGCAGTGACCGGACAGGGGGCATGAACACTGAAGCTTTCTTT
many	TRBJ2-5	TRBV6-1	.	CASRETGSPETQYF	TGTGCCAGCAGGGAAACAGGGTCCCCAGAGACCCAGTACTTC
once	TRBJ2-5	TRBV7-2	.	CASSLLGTFYQETQYF	TGTGCCAGCAGCTTACTCGGGACATTTTACCAAGAGACCCAGTACTTC
few	TRBJ2-1	TRBV20-1	.	CSATLSLNEQFF	TGCAGTGCTACTCTGAGTTTAAATGAGCAGTTCTTC
many	TRBJ2-1	TRBV27	.	CASSLGVAPYNEQFF	TGTGCCAGCAGTTTAGGGGTAGCCCCCTACAATGAGCAGTTCTTC
many	TRBJ1-4	TRBV9	.	CASSVGTEWGEKLFF	TGTGCCAGCAGCGTAGGAACTGAATGGGGCGAAAAACTGTTTTTT
many	TRBJ2-3	TRBV12-3/TRBV12-4	.	CASSFSGTDTQYF	TGTGCCAGCAGTTTTTCGGGGACAGATACGCAGTATTTT
.	TRBJ1-2	TRBV7-9	TRBD1	CASSLAIGQGSNGYTF	TGTGCCAGCAGCTTAGCGATCGGACAGGGGTCTAATGGCTACACCTTC
few	TRBJ2-2	TRBV20-1	TRBD1	CSASPRTGGGGELFF	TGCAGTGCTTCGCCTCGGACAGGGGGCGGCGGGGAGCTGTTTTTT
.	TRBJ2-7	TRBV20-1	.	CSASHPPASVPYEQYF	TGCAGTGCTAGCCACCCGCCGGCTTCCGTTCCCTACGAGCAGTACTTC
many	TRBJ2-4	TRBV7-8	TRBD2	CASSWLAGGENIQYF	TGTGCCAGCAGCTGGCTAGCGGGAGGAGAAAACATTCAGTACTTC
many	TRBJ1-1	TRBV5-1	.	CASSPLRGPNTEAFF	TGCGCCAGCAGCCCCTTGCGGGGGCCCAACACTGAAGCTTTCTTT
many	TRBJ2-7	TRBV15	.	CATSSSSGRLSYEQYF	TGTGCCACCAGCTCCTCCTCGGGCCGACTCTCCTACGAGCAGTACTTC
many	TRBJ1-2	TRBV7-2	TRBD1	CASRGFGLGQGSSNYGYTF	TGTGCCAGCAGGGGATTCGGCCTTGGACAGGGGTCCTCTAACTATGGCTACACCTTC
many	TRBJ2-3	TRBV7-9	.	CASRAGAWTVETQYF	TGTGCCAGCAGGGCGGGGGCTTGGACCGTGGAGACGCAGTATTTT
.	TRBJ2-3	TRBV6-2/TRBV6-3	TRBD2	CASSSSGERTDTQYF	TGTGCCAGCAGTTCCAGCGGGGAACGCACAGATACGCAGTATTTT
few	TRBJ2-2	TRBV24-1	.	CATSDLTDNTGELFF	TGTGCCACCAGTGATTTAACAGACAACACCGGGGAGCTGTTTTTT
many	TRBJ2-1	TRBV20-1	.	CSALRGTYNEQFF	TGCAGTGCCCTGAGAGGGACCTACAATGAGCAGTTCTTC
many	TRBJ2-1	TRBV28	.	CASSLPGAGNEQFF	TGTGCCAGCAGTTTACCGGGGGCGGGGAATGAGCAGTTCTTC